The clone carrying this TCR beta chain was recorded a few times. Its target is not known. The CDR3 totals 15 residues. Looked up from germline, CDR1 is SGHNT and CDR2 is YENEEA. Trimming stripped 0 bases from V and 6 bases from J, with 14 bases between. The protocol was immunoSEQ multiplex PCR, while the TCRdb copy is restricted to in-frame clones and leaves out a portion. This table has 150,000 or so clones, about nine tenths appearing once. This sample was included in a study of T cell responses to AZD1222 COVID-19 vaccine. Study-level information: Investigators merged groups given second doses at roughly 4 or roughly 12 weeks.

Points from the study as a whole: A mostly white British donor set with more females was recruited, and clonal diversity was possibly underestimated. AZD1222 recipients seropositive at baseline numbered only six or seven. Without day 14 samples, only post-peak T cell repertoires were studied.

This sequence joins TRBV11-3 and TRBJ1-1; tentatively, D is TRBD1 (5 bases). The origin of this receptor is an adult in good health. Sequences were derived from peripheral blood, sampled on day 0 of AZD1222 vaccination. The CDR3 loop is CASSLDLGAGPEAFF. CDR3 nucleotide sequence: TGTGCCAGCAGCTTAGATCTAGGGGCAGGGCCTGAAGCTTTCTTT.